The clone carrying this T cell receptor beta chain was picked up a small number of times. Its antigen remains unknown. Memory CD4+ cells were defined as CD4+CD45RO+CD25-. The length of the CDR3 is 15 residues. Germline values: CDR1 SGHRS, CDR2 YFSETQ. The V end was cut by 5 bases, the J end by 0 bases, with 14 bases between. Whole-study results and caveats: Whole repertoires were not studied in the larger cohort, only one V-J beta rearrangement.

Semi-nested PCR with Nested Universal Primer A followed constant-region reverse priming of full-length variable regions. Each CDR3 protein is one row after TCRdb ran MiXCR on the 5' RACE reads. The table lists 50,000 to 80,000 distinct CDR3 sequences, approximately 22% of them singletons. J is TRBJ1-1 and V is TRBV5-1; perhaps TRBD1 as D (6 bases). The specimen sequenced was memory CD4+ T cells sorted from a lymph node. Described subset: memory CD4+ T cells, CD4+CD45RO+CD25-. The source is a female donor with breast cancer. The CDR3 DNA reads TGCGCCAGCAGGTTACAAACAGGGATGAACACTGAAGCTTTCTTT. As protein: CASRLQTGMNTEAFF.